One and the same sample provided the 21 T cell receptor beta chains below, sequenced in a study of patients and donors after allogeneic stem cell transplantation. Each CDR3 protein is one row after TCRdb ran MiXCR on the RT-PCR reads. The sample records under 35,000 distinct CDR3 sequences, 37% being singletons. Source material: blood, either unsorted or a sorted T cell fraction (not recorded which). These receptors originate from a human donor who was either an allogeneic HSCT recipient or a stem cell or donor lymphocyte infusion donor (not recorded which). It is not recorded whose cells these are; they may come from a transplant donor.

The table lists this clonotype with many counts. This sequence joins TRBV9 and TRBJ2-5, with 8 bases aligning to TRBD1. Germline values: CDR1 SGDLS, CDR2 YYNGEE. Unmatched junction bases numbered 10, after V lost 4 bases and J lost 5 bases. This CDR3 has 15 residues. In DNA, the CDR3 is TGTGCCAGCAGCTACCTCCAGGGGGCAGGGGAGACCCAGTACTTC. The encoded protein is CASSYLQGAGETQYF. The full variable domain, rest sourced from reference TRBV9 and TRBJ2-5, is DSGVTQTPKHLITATGQRVTLRCSPRSGDLSVYWYQQSLDQGLQFLIQYYNGEERAKGNILERFSAQQFPDLHSELNLSSLELGDSALYFCASSYLQGAGETQYFGPGTRLLVL.

The chain combines TRBV13 with TRBJ1-2; D may be TRBD1 (5 bases). Trimming removed 2 bases from V and 6 bases from J, with 22 bases in between. The CDR3 loop spans 17 amino acids. Germline CDR1 PRHDT, CDR2 FYEKMQ (reference sequence). This CDR3 reads CASSLRGHRLVLDGYTF. CDR3 DNA: TGTGCCAGCAGCTTAAGGGGTCACCGACTCGTCCTCGATGGCTACACCTTC.

The chain combines TRBV25-1 with TRBJ1-5; no firm D call. CDR1 and CDR2 from the germline V gene are MGHDK and SYGVNS. The CDR3 consists of 14 residues. V was clipped by 1 base and J by 5 bases, with 9 bases between them. The CDR3 loop is CASSESGFYQPQHF. The CDR3 nucleotides are TGTGCCAGCAGTGAATCCGGATTCTATCAGCCCCAGCATTTT.

This clonotype was seen more than once but under ten times. This sequence joins TRBV29-1 and TRBJ2-5; D is unresolved. Germline V CDR1 and CDR2: SQVTM, ANQGSEA. The CDR3 runs to 14 residues. V lost 4 bases to trimming and J lost 0 bases, with 12 bases between them. This chain's CDR3 is CSVVFSDHQETQYF. The CDR3, as DNA: TGCAGCGTTGTTTTCAGTGACCACCAAGAGACCCAGTACTTC.

The chain joins TRBV20-1 to TRBJ1-1; D possibly corresponds to TRBD1 (6 bases). The CDR3 runs to 13 residues. Deletions cut 6 bases from V and 1 base from J, with 12 bases between. The germline CDR1 and CDR2 sequences are DFQATT and SNEGSKA (reference sequence). The CDR3 loop is CSAQRGGNTEAFF. The DNA for the CDR3 is TGCAGTGCCCAAAGGGGGGGGAACACTGAAGCTTTCTTT.

This clonotype has only a few counts. The chain links TRBV27 to TRBJ1-5; TRBD1 might be the D (5 bases). The CDR3 contains 12 residues. With 7 bases removed from V and 7 bases from J, the gap between germline ends came to 11 bases. The germline CDR1 and CDR2 sequences are MNHEY and SMNVEV (reference sequence). In DNA form, the CDR3 reads TGTGCCAGCAAGGCAGGGTCACAGCCCCAGCATTTT. It specifies CASKAGSQPQHF.

This clonotype has just one count. The J gene is TRBJ2-5, the V gene TRBV6-6, with 7 bases that match TRBD1. V trimming: 5 bases; J trimming: 13 bases; junction bases outside the gene matches: 7. Germline V lookup: CDR1 MNHNY, CDR2 SVGAGI (reference sequence). This CDR3 contains 11 residues. This CDR3 is CASSPTGRMYF. The CDR3, as DNA: TGTGCCAGCAGTCCGACAGGGAGAATGTACTTC.

In regard to this clonotype: A read error may account for a junction end that differs from germline. V and J are TRBV4-3 and TRBJ2-2; no clear D. Germline values: CDR1 LGHNA, CDR2 YSLEER. The CDR3 has 17 residues. The DNA for the CDR3 is TGCGCCAGCAGCCAAGCCCCCAAAGGTCGGAACACTGGGGAGCTGTTTTTT. Protein: CASSQAPKGRNTGELFF.

This chain connects TRBV20-1 to TRBJ1-5, with D tentatively TRBD1 (6 bases). This CDR3 has 17 residues. Germline loops: CDR1 DFQATT, CDR2 SNEGSKA (reference sequence). Trimming cost V 1 base and J 6 bases, with 22 bases left between them. CDR3 DNA: TGCAGTGCTAGAGTCCCGGGGGGGGCCGGTAGTGGTCAGCCCCAGCATTTT. Encoded protein: CSARVPGGAGSGQPQHF.

This clonotype was counted only a few times. V is TRBV3-1 and J is TRBJ2-3; D may match TRBD1 or TRBD2 (5 bases each). Germline values: CDR1 LGHDT, CDR2 YNNKEL (reference sequence). V lost 2 bases and J lost 4, with 19 bases in between. CDR3 length: 17 residues. This chain's CDR3 is CASSQLRDPSLADTQYF. For the CDR3, the DNA is TGTGCCAGCAGCCAACTACGGGACCCGTCTTTGGCAGATACGCAGTATTTT.

This clonotype has only a few counts. The chain recombines TRBV4-3 with TRBJ1-2; D might be TRBD1 (5 bases). This CDR3 contains 18 residues. Looked up from germline, CDR1 is LGHNA and CDR2 is YSLEER. V shed 0 bases and J shed 5 bases, with 22 bases lying between them. CDR3: CASSQDPYGGGVEYGYTF. The CDR3 nucleotides are TGCGCCAGCAGCCAAGATCCCTACGGGGGAGGGGTAGAGTATGGCTACACCTTC.

This clonotype was counted between two and nine times. The genes are TRBV7-9 and TRBJ2-1; D possibly corresponds to TRBD2 (5 bases). CDR3 length equals 16 residues. Deletions cut 1 base from V and 0 bases from J, with 10 bases between. Germline lookup yields CDR1 SEHNR and CDR2 FQNEAQ (reference sequence). DNA for the CDR3: TGTGCCAGCAGCTTAGGTCCGGGGAGCTCCTACAATGAGCAGTTCTTC. This translates into CASSLGPGSSYNEQFF.

The chain has TRBV18 and TRBJ2-3, with D possibly being TRBD1 (5 bases). CDR1 is KGHSH and CDR2 is LQKENI in the germline V gene. The CDR3 totals 14 residues. V shed 9 bases and J shed 0 bases, with 13 bases lying between them. CDR3 sequence (DNA): TGTGCCAGTCTCCGACAGCCTAGCACAGATACGCAGTATTTT. Translation gives CASLRQPSTDTQYF.

The V call is TRBV5-1, the J call TRBJ2-7, with D possibly being TRBD1 (6 bases). The germline V gene has CDR1 SGHRS and CDR2 YFSETQ. Trimming removed 3 bases at V and 1 base at J, with 14 bases between. CDR3 length: 15 amino acids. CDR3 nucleotides: TGCGCCAGCAGCTCCTGGACAGTAAAGTCCTACGAGCAGTACTTC. It codes for CASSSWTVKSYEQYF.

This clonotype was found a few times. The chain combines TRBV20-1 with TRBJ1-2; 8 bases agree with TRBD1. The germline CDR1 and CDR2 sequences are DFQATT and SNEGSKA (reference sequence). CDR3 size: 16 residues. Losses at the gene ends were 1 base for V and 3 bases for J; bases not matched to a gene: 10. The CDR3 sequence: CSARAGTGVLHYGYTF. The CDR3 DNA is TGCAGTGCTAGAGCCGGGACAGGAGTCCTCCACTATGGCTACACCTTC.

A few counts support this clonotype. V is TRBV12-3 or TRBV12-4 and J is TRBJ1-4; the D gene is possibly TRBD1 (5 bases). The CDR3 is 16 residues long. The germline V and J ends were trimmed by 2 bases and 10 bases, with 20 bases remaining between them. CDR3 DNA sequence: TGTGCCAGCAGTTTATCCCGGGACCCTTCGTTGGGAAAACTGTTTTTT. Its translation: CASSLSRDPSLGKLFF.

V is TRBV12-3 or TRBV12-4 and J is TRBJ2-5, with D uncertain. The CDR3 length is 11 residues. V lost 5 bases and J lost 7, with 8 bases in between. The CDR3 loop is CASSQKGTQYF. Here the CDR3 DNA reads TGTGCCAGCAGTCAAAAAGGGACCCAGTACTTC.

This rearrangement joins TRBV24-1 to TRBJ1-2; D might be TRBD1 (6 bases). Germline V gives CDR1 KGHDR, CDR2 SFDVKD. V was pared by 7 bases and J by 8 bases, with 22 bases between. The CDR3 contains 15 residues. This CDR3 is CATRGSTGNGMGYTF. DNA of the CDR3: TGTGCCACCAGGGGATCCACAGGGAACGGGATGGGCTACACCTTC.

In its sample, this clonotype was seen a few times. This chain links TRBV20-1 with TRBJ1-1, with D perhaps TRBD1 (6 bases). Germline V gives CDR1 DFQATT, CDR2 SNEGSKA (reference sequence). The V and J ends lost 2 bases and 4 bases respectively, with 8 bases between them. The CDR3 totals 12 residues. CDR3 sequence reads: CSARRGGTEAFF. CDR3 nucleotides: TGCAGTGCTAGAAGGGGGGGCACTGAAGCTTTCTTT.

As for this clonotype: A read error may account for a junction end that differs from germline. The chain combines TRBV29-1 with TRBJ2-7, with 9 bases fitting TRBD2. Germline V gene data show CDR1 as SQVTM and CDR2 as ANQGSEA. The CDR3 covers 16 residues. CDR3 protein: CSVYGSSGSFFYEQHF. The CDR3 DNA reads TGCAGCGTTTATGGGAGTAGCGGGAGCTTCTTCTACGAGCAGCACTTC.

The V and J genes are TRBV5-1 and TRBJ2-1; D perhaps matches TRBD2 (5 bases). Per germline, CDR1 SGHRS and CDR2 YFSETQ. There are 13 residues in the CDR3. V dropped 2 bases and J dropped 8 bases, with 11 bases sitting between them. CDR3 in DNA: TGCGCCAGCAGCTTAGACTATCTGGATGAGCAGTTCTTC. It codes for CASSLDYLDEQFF.